The 32 T cell receptor beta chains reported below all come from one sample, sequenced in a study of OX40 agonist ivuxolimab in advanced cancers. Only in-frame clones appear in the TCRdb table, and some are missing; sequencing was by immunoSEQ multiplex PCR. The sample includes more than 50,000 clones, around 87% of them seen just once. The starting material was CD4+ or CD8+ T cells sorted from blood, obtained in a trial of the OX40 agonist ivuxolimab. All receptors come from an adult with an advanced solid tumor such as melanoma, head and neck, liver or kidney cancer.

The chain uses TRBV5-1 and TRBJ2-1; D remains unclear. The length of the CDR3 is 12 residues. Germline V gene lookup returns CDR1 SGHRS and CDR2 YFSETQ. Trimming shortened V by 3 bases and J by 5 bases, and 6 bases separated the two germline ends. The CDR3 DNA is TGCGCCAGCAGCTCACAAAACAATGAGCAGTTCTTC. Its translation is CASSSQNNEQFF.

The V and J genes are TRBV19 and TRBJ2-3; weak D call: TRBD2 (5 bases). Deletions cut 3 bases from V and 2 bases from J, with 12 bases between. Germline V gives CDR1 LNHDA, CDR2 SQIVND (reference sequence). This CDR3 spans 15 amino acids. As DNA, the CDR3 is TGTGCCAGTAGTATCGGCGGGCTGAACACAGATACGCAGTATTTT. Residues: CASSIGGLNTDTQYF. Drawing the rest from reference TRBV19 and TRBJ2-3, the complete variable domain is DGGITQSPKYLFRKEGQNVTLSCEQNLNHDAMYWYRQDPGQGLRLIYYSQIVNDFQKGDIAEGYSVSREKKESFPLTVTSAQKNPTAFYLCASSIGGLNTDTQYFGPGTRLTVL.

This chain joins TRBV5-8 and TRBJ1-4, with 8 bases matching TRBD1. CDR1 SGHTS and CDR2 YDEGEE come from the germline V gene. The CDR3 length is 16 residues. J gave up 5 bases and V 0 bases, and 6 bases lay outside the gene matches. The CDR3: CASSLGYTGGNEKLFF. CDR3 nucleotides: TGTGCCAGCAGCTTGGGCTACACAGGGGGGAATGAAAAACTGTTTTTT.

This clone was detected a few times. The chain has TRBV5-4 and TRBJ1-5; D unresolved. The ends were cut back, 1 base at V and 5 bases at J, with 7 bases in the middle. The length of the CDR3 is 13 residues. CDR1 SGHNT and CDR2 YYREEE come from the germline V gene (reference sequence). The CDR3 DNA reads TGTGCCAGCAGCTTGAATTCAGATCAGCCCCAGCATTTT. Its protein is CASSLNSDQPQHF. The whole variable domain, remainder taken from reference TRBV5-4 and TRBJ1-5, is ETGVTQSPTHLIKTRGQQVTLRCSSQSGHNTVSWYQQALGQGPQFIFQYYREEENGRGNFPPRFSGLQFPNYSSELNVNALELDDSALYLCASSLNSDQPQHFGDGTRLSIL.

This clone appeared a single time. The chain has TRBV5-5 and TRBJ1-4; D is uncertain. The CDR3 sequence is 14 residues long. The V end was cut by 3 bases, the J end by 5 bases, with 11 bases between. Germline V gene sequence: CDR1 SGHKS, CDR2 YYEKEE (reference sequence). Written as DNA, the CDR3 is TGTGCCAGCAGCTCGAGGGTTGGAAATGAAAAACTGTTTTTT. Amino acid sequence: CASSSRVGNEKLFF. Looking up the rest from reference TRBV5-5 and TRBJ1-4 gives the full variable domain: DAGVTQSPTHLIKTRGQQVTLRCSPISGHKSVSWYQQVLGQGPQFIFQYYEKEERGRGNFPDRFSARQFPNYSSELNVNALLLGDSALYLCASSSRVGNEKLFFGSGTQLSVL.

In this sample, this clone turned up once. A junction end diverges from the germline sequence, so it may reflect a read error. V usage is TRBV5-5 and J usage is TRBJ1-2; tentative D call: TRBD1 (5 bases). The germline gives CDR1 SGHKS, CDR2 YYEKEE (reference sequence). This CDR3 contains 16 residues. The CDR3 sequence: CASTLGGARVDYGYTF. Here the CDR3 DNA reads TGTGCCAGCACCTTGGGAGGCGCCAGGGTTGACTATGGCTACACCTTC.

The CDR3 spells CASSFGGGLFAPNTEAFF. CDR3 in DNA: TGTGCCAGTAGTTTCGGGGGGGGGCTATTTGCCCCGAACACTGAAGCTTTCTTT. The rearrangement joins TRBV19 to TRBJ1-1; TRBD1 might be the D (6 bases). This CDR3 is 18 amino acids long. Germline V lookup: CDR1 LNHDA, CDR2 SQIVND (reference sequence). Trimming cost V 5 bases and J 1 base, with 23 bases left between them.

The chain combines TRBV7-2 with TRBJ2-3, with TRBD2 matching 8 bases. Germline V gene lookup returns CDR1 SGHTA and CDR2 FQGNSA. The ends lost 0 bases at V and 2 bases at J; junction bases unmatched: 4. The CDR3 sequence is 16 residues long. CDR3 in DNA: TGTGCCAGCAGCTTAGCCATAGCGGGGCCCACAGATACGCAGTATTTT. It codes for CASSLAIAGPTDTQYF. Drawing the rest from reference TRBV7-2 and TRBJ2-3, the complete variable domain is GAGVSQSPSNKVTEKGKDVELRCDPISGHTALYWYRQSLGQGLEFLIYFQGNSAPDKSGLPSDRFSAERTGGSVSTLTIQRTQQEDSAVYLCASSLAIAGPTDTQYFGPGTRLTVL.

The table lists this clone with a few counts. The V call is TRBV27, the J call TRBJ2-1; D not certain. V was trimmed by 4 bases and J by 3 bases, leaving 16 bases between them. Germline assignment: CDR1 MNHEY and CDR2 SMNVEV (reference sequence). This CDR3 is built from 16 residues. CDR3 sequence (DNA): TGTGCCAGCAGTTGGACCCCTTCGGGTAGCTACAATGAGCAGTTCTTC. It specifies CASSWTPSGSYNEQFF.

The chain carries TRBV7-8 and TRBJ1-4; D is unresolved. The CDR3 covers 15 residues. Germline CDR1 is SGHVS and CDR2 is FQNEAQ. Trimming left V 3 bases short and J 6 bases short, with 14 bases between. The CDR3 protein is CASSFIKGSDEKLFF. DNA of the CDR3: TGTGCCAGCAGCTTTATCAAGGGTTCGGATGAAAAACTGTTTTTT.

The chain employs TRBV7-9 and TRBJ2-1; 7 bases are shared with TRBD2. Germline V lookup: CDR1 SEHNR, CDR2 FQNEAQ (reference sequence). V was pared by 5 bases and J by 8 bases, with 18 bases of the junction left unmatched. The CDR3 covers 17 residues. The CDR3 sequence is CASSEVREALGYDEQFF. Written as DNA, the CDR3 is TGTGCCAGCAGCGAAGTTCGGGAGGCCCTGGGATATGATGAGCAGTTCTTC. The full variable domain, with the rest looked up from reference TRBV7-9 and TRBJ2-1, is DTGVSQNPRHKITKRGQNVTFRCDPISEHNRLYWYRQTLGQGPEFLTYFQNEAQLEKSRLLSDRFSAERPKGSFSTLEIQRTEQGDSAMYLCASSEVREALGYDEQFFGPGTRLTVL.

The rearrangement joins TRBV11-3 to TRBJ1-1, with 8 bases that match TRBD1. The CDR3 covers 14 residues. Germline CDR1 is SGHNT and CDR2 is YENEEA. V trimming: 5 bases; J trimming: 0 bases; junction bases outside the gene matches: 2. The CDR3 DNA follows: TGTGCCAGCAGCCTGACAGGGGTGAACACTGAAGCTTTCTTT. Translated, it gives CASSLTGVNTEAFF.

CDR3 DNA: TGTGCCAGTAGTGGAACTAGCGGGAGGTTGGATACGCAGTATTTT. Its translation is CASSGTSGRLDTQYF. V is TRBV19 and J is TRBJ2-3, with TRBD2 matching 12 bases. J was trimmed by 6 bases and V by 5 bases; bases with no gene match: 6. The germline CDR1 and CDR2 sequences are LNHDA and SQIVND (reference sequence). The CDR3 covers 15 residues.

The chain is built from TRBV11-2 and TRBJ2-2; D gene uncertain. Trimming shortened V by 5 bases and J by 5 bases, and 15 bases separated the two germline ends. Germline V CDR1 and CDR2: SGHAT, FQNNGV. The CDR3 spans 15 residues. This CDR3 is CASSPISPFTGELFF. Here the CDR3 DNA reads TGTGCCAGCAGCCCCATTTCCCCTTTTACCGGGGAGCTGTTTTTT.

V is TRBV4-2 and J is TRBJ1-1; no clear D gene. In germline, CDR1 is LGHNA, CDR2 YNFKEQ. V lost 4 bases and J lost 0, with 18 bases in between. The CDR3 covers 17 residues. The CDR3 spells CASSPILGGMVNTEAFF. The CDR3, as DNA: TGTGCCAGCAGCCCGATCCTTGGCGGTATGGTGAACACTGAAGCTTTCTTT.

The chain has TRBV14 and TRBJ2-1; D remains unclear. Germline CDR1 is SGHDN and CDR2 is FVKESK. The CDR3 length is 14 residues. Trimming pared 5 bases from V and 4 bases from J, leaving 12 bases between. For the CDR3, the DNA is TGTGCCAGCAGCTTTCGACACCTATACAATGAGCAGTTCTTC. Translation: CASSFRHLYNEQFF.

V gene TRBV6-6 combines with J gene TRBJ2-3, with D possibly TRBD2 on 5 matching bases. CDR1 is MNHNY and CDR2 is SVGAGI in the germline V gene (reference sequence). The ends were cut back, 2 bases at V and 0 bases at J, with 6 bases in the middle. The CDR3 spans 14 residues. The chain's CDR3 is CASSYGGSTDTQYF. As DNA, the CDR3 is TGTGCCAGCAGTTACGGCGGGAGCACAGATACGCAGTATTTT.

The V gene is TRBV10-3, the J gene TRBJ2-3; the D is unclear. Trimming took off 3 bases at V and 1 base at J, with 11 bases between the two ends. Germline values: CDR1 ENHRY, CDR2 SYGVKD. The CDR3 extends over 15 amino acids. The CDR3: CAISDLGQGTDTQYF. CDR3 in DNA: TGTGCCATCAGTGATCTGGGCCAGGGCACAGATACGCAGTATTTT.

V is TRBV27 and J is TRBJ1-1; a possible D gene is TRBD1 (6 bases). Per germline, CDR1 MNHEY and CDR2 SMNVEV (reference sequence). The length of the CDR3 is 15 residues. Trimming took 2 bases from V and 2 from J, leaving 12 bases between them. CDR3 protein: CASSLRGAGNTEAFF. CDR3 nucleotide sequence: TGTGCCAGCAGTTTAAGGGGGGCCGGCAACACTGAAGCTTTCTTT.

The chain employs TRBV27 and TRBJ2-7; no definite D call. The CDR3 totals 13 residues. CDR1 is MNHEY and CDR2 is SMNVEV in the germline V gene (reference sequence). The V and J ends lost 7 bases and 2 bases respectively, with 12 bases between them. The CDR3 region is CASNGVGAYEQYV. For the CDR3, the DNA is TGTGCCAGCAATGGGGTAGGTGCCTACGAGCAGTACGTC.

The chain employs TRBV14 and TRBJ2-4; the match to TRBD1 covers 8 bases. CDR1 and CDR2 from the germline V gene are SGHDN and FVKESK. J gave up 8 bases and V 2 bases, and 8 bases lay outside the gene matches. The CDR3 contains 15 residues. The CDR3 DNA reads TGTGCCAGCAGCCAATTGCCAGGGGGCATTGACATTCAGTACTTC. This gives the protein CASSQLPGGIDIQYF.

The chain has TRBV5-1 and TRBJ1-1, with TRBD1 matching over 9 bases. Germline-derived CDR1 and CDR2 are SGHRS and YFSETQ. The CDR3 contains 14 residues. After removal of 3 bases from V and 13 bases from J, the junction contained 13 bases not matched to a gene. This chain's CDR3 is CASSSPKDRGKGFF. Written as DNA, the CDR3 is TGCGCCAGCAGCTCGCCCAAGGACAGGGGAAAAGGTTTCTTT.

J is TRBJ2-3 and V is TRBV7-6; 11 positions match TRBD2. This CDR3 contains 17 residues. Germline values: CDR1 SGHVS, CDR2 FNYEAQ. V gave up 5 bases and J gave up 5 bases; unmatched junction bases: 12. In nucleotides, the CDR3 is TGTGCCAGCAGCCTAGGGAAGACTAGCGGGATTAAAGATACGCAGTATTTT. It translates to CASSLGKTSGIKDTQYF.

This chain connects TRBV6-5 to TRBJ2-7; 8 nucleotides match TRBD2. Trimming took 5 bases from V and 5 from J; bases not matched to a gene: 2. Germline CDR1 MNHEY, CDR2 SVGAGI. The CDR3 has 12 residues. The CDR3, as DNA: TGTGCCAGCAGTCGGGGGGGGGACGAGCAGTACTTC. Translating gives CASSRGGDEQYF.

The rearrangement links TRBV27 to TRBJ1-5; 8 bases are a match to TRBD1. Germline V gene lookup returns CDR1 MNHEY and CDR2 SMNVEV (reference sequence). Trimming took 1 base from V and 6 from J; bases not matched to a gene: 8. This CDR3 is built from 16 residues. The chain's CDR3 is CASSLYMTGERQPQHF. CDR3 DNA: TGTGCCAGCAGTTTATATATGACAGGGGAGCGTCAGCCCCAGCATTTT.

The chain combines TRBV11-2 with TRBJ2-2; the match to TRBD2 covers 7 bases. The CDR3 covers 17 residues. With 2 bases clipped from V and 1 base from J, the junction kept 7 bases outside the gene matches. Germline CDR1 and CDR2: SGHAT and FQNNGV. The CDR3 DNA reads as TGTGCCAGCAGCTTAACCCCTAGCGGACTGAACACCGGGGAGCTGTTTTTT. This gives the protein CASSLTPSGLNTGELFF.

The chain recombines TRBV7-9 with TRBJ2-5, with D unclear. V was pared by 4 bases and J by 5 bases, with 17 bases between. Germline CDR1 reads SEHNR; CDR2 reads FQNEAQ (reference sequence). The CDR3 runs to 15 residues. CDR3 coding DNA: TGTGCCAGCAGCTCGATCGTGTTGGATGAGGAGACCCAGTACTTC. Translated: CASSSIVLDEETQYF. The complete variable domain, with remaining parts taken from reference TRBV7-9 and TRBJ2-5, reads DTGVSQNPRHKITKRGQNVTFRCDPISEHNRLYWYRQTLGQGPEFLTYFQNEAQLEKSRLLSDRFSAERPKGSFSTLEIQRTEQGDSAMYLCASSSIVLDEETQYFGPGTRLLVL.

The chain recombines TRBV19 with TRBJ2-5; no clear D gene. V was cut by 4 bases and J by 1 base, with 4 bases left in between. CDR1 LNHDA and CDR2 SQIVND come from the germline V gene (reference sequence). CDR3 size: 12 residues. The CDR3 here is CASSSTQETQYF. The CDR3 DNA follows: TGTGCCAGTAGTAGTACCCAAGAGACCCAGTACTTC.

V usage is TRBV28 and J usage is TRBJ2-3; 12 nucleotides align to TRBD2. This CDR3 is built from 15 residues. Germline V gene lookup returns CDR1 MDHEN and CDR2 SYDVKM. Trimming removed 7 bases from V and 9 bases from J; junction bases left unmatched: 11. CDR3 sequence reads: CASTSEGLAGGTQYF. In DNA, the CDR3 is TGTGCCAGCACCTCGGAGGGGCTAGCGGGGGGGACGCAGTATTTT.

The chain combines TRBV19 with TRBJ1-1, with D perhaps matching TRBD1 (6 bases). The germline V gene encodes CDR1 LNHDA and CDR2 SQIVND (reference sequence). Between the trimmed V and J ends, which lost 3 bases and 5 bases, there was a span of 13 bases. The CDR3 spans 14 residues. The CDR3 region has the DNA TGTGCCAGTAGTATCGGGACCAGGGGAACTGAAGCTTTCTTT. Its protein product is CASSIGTRGTEAFF.

The chain couples TRBV5-8 to TRBJ1-5, with 7 nucleotides matching TRBD1. The CDR3 length is 15 residues. J lost 3 bases, V lost 3 bases, and 6 bases had no gene match. CDR1 is SGHTS and CDR2 is YDEGEE in the germline V gene. CDR3 in DNA: TGTGCCAGCAGCTCCGGGACAGCTCACAATCAGCCCCAGCATTTT. Residues: CASSSGTAHNQPQHF.

The gene calls are TRBV5-4 and TRBJ2-1; D possibly corresponds to TRBD2 (5 bases). V lost 0 bases and J lost 10, with 8 bases in between. This CDR3 has 12 amino acids. Germline assignment: CDR1 SGHNT and CDR2 YYREEE (reference sequence). The CDR3 nucleotides read TGTGCCAGCAGCTTGGCCTCGGGAGAGCAGTTCTTC. As protein: CASSLASGEQFF.